The T cell receptor (beta chain) under discussion was sequenced for a study of T cell responses to AZD1222 COVID-19 vaccine. This CDR3 is 15 amino acids long. With 2 bases clipped from V and 3 bases from J, the junction kept 5 bases outside the gene matches. Looked up from germline, CDR1 is LGHNA and CDR2 is YNFKEQ. The repertoire was sequenced with immunoSEQ multiplex PCR; TCRdb's copy has only in-frame clones and lacks some. The data hold 150,000 to 200,000 clones, with roughly 88% observed a single time. Sequencing used peripheral blood, obtained on day 0 of AZD1222 vaccination. This receptor was obtained from an adult in good health. The chain carries TRBV4-2 and TRBJ2-7, with 9 bases matching TRBD1. The CDR3 loop is CASSQNRQGVYEQYF. The CDR3 coding sequence is TGTGCCAGCAGCCAAAATCGACAGGGGGTCTACGAGCAGTACTTC.